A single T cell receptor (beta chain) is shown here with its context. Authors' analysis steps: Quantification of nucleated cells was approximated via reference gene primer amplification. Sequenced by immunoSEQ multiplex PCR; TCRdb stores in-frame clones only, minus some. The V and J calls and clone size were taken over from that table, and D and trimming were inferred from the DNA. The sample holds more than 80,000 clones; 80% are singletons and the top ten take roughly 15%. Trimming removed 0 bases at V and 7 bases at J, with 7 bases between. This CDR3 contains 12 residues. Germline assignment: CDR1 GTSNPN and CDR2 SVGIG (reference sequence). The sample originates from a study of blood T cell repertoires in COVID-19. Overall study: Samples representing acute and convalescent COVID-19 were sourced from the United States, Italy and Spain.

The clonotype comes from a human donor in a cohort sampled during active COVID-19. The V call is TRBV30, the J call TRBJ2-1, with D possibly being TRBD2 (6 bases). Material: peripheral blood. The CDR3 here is CAWSVSGNEQFF. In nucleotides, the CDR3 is TGTGCCTGGAGTGTTAGCGGTAATGAGCAGTTCTTC.